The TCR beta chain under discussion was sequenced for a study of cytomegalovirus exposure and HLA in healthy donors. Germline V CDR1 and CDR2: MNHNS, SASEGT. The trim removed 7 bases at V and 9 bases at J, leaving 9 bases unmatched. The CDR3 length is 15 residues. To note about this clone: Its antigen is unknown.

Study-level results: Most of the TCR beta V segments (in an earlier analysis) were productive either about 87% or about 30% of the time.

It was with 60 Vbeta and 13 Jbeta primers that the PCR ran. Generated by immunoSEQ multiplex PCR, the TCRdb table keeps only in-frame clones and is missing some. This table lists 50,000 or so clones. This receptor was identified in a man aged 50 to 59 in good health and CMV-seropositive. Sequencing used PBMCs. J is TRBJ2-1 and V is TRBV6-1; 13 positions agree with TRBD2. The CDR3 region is CASNLGLAGVGEQFF. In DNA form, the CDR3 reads TGTGCCAGCAACCTCGGACTAGCGGGGGTCGGTGAGCAGTTCTTC.